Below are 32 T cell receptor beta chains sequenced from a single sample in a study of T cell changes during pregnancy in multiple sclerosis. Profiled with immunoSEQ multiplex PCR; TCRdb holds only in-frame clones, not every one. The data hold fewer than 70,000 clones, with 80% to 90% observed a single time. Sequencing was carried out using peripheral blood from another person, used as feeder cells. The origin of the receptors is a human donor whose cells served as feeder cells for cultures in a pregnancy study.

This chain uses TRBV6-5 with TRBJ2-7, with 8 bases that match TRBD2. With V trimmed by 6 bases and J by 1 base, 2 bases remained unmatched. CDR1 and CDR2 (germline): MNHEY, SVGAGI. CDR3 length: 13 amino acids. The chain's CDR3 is CASRLAVSYEQYF. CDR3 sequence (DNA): TGTGCCAGCAGACTAGCGGTTTCCTACGAGCAGTACTTC.

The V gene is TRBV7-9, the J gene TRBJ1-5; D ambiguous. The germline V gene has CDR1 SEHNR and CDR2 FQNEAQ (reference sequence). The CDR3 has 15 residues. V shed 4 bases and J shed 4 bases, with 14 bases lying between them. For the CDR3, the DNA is TGTGCCAGCAGCTCTACCGGACCGGGTAATCAGCCCCAGCATTTT. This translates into CASSSTGPGNQPQHF.

CDR3 sequence: CASSNRVNTYNEQFF. DNA of the CDR3: TGTGCCAGCAGCAACAGGGTTAATACCTACAATGAGCAGTTCTTC. The chain recombines TRBV27 with TRBJ2-1, with a possible D match to TRBD1 (6 bases). V was trimmed by 6 bases and J by 2 bases, leaving 14 bases between them. The CDR3 length is 15 residues. Germline V lookup: CDR1 MNHEY, CDR2 SMNVEV (reference sequence).

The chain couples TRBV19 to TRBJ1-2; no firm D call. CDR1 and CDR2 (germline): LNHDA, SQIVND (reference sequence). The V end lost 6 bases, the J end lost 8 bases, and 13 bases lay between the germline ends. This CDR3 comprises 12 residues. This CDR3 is CASRLWREGYTF. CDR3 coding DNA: TGTGCCAGTAGGCTCTGGAGAGAAGGCTACACCTTC.

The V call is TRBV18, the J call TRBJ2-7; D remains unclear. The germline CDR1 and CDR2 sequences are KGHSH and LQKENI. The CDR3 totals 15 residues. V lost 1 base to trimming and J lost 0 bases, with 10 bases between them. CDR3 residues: CASSPLDGNSYEQYF. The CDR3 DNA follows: TGTGCCAGCTCACCACTCGACGGAAACTCCTACGAGCAGTACTTC.

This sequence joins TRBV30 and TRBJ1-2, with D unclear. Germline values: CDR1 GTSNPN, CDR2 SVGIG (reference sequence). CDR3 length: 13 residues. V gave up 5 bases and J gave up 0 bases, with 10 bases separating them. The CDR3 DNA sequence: TGTGCCTGGTTTAGACAAACTAACTATGGCTACACCTTC. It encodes CAWFRQTNYGYTF. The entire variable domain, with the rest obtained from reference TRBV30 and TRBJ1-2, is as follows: SQTIHQWPATLVQPVGSPLSLECTVEGTSNPNLYWYRQAAGRGLQLLFYSVGIGQISSEVPQNLSASRPQDRQFILSSKKLLLSDSGFYLCAWFRQTNYGYTFGSGTRLTVV.

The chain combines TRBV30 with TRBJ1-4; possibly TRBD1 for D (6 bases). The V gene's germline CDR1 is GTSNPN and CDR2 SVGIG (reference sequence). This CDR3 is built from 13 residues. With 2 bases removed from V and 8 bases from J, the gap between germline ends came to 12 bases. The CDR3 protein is CAWSPIQGEKLFF. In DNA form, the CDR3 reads TGTGCCTGGAGTCCAATTCAGGGGGAAAAACTGTTTTTT.

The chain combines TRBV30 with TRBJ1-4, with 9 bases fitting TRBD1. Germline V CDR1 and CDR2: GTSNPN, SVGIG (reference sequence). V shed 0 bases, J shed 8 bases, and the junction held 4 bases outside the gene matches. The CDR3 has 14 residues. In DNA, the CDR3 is TGTGCCTGGAGTGTGGGACAGGGAGGAGAAAAACTGTTTTTT. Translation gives CAWSVGQGGEKLFF.

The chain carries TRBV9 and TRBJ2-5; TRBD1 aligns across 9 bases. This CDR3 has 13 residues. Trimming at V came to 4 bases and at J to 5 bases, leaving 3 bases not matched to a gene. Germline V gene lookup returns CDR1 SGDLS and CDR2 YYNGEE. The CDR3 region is CASSPQGAETQYF. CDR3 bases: TGTGCCAGCAGCCCACAGGGGGCGGAGACCCAGTACTTC.

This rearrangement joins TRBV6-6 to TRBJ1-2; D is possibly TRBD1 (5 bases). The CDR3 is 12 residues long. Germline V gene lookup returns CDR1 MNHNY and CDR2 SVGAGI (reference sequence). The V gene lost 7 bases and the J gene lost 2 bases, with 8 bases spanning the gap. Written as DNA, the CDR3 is TGTGCCAGCAATAAGGGGAACTATGGCTACACCTTC. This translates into CASNKGNYGYTF.

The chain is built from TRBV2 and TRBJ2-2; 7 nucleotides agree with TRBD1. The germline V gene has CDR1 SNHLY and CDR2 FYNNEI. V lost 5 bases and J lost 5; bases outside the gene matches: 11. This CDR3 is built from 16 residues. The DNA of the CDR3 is TGTGCCAGCAGTTCGGGACAGAGAATTCTAACCGGGGAGCTGTTTTTT. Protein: CASSSGQRILTGELFF.

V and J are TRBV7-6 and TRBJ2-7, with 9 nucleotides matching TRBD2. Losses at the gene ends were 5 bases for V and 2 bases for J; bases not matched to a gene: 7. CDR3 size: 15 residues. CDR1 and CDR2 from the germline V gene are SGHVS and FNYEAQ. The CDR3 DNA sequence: TGTGCCAGCAGCATCCTAGCGGGGACCGCCTACGAGCAGTACTTC. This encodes CASSILAGTAYEQYF. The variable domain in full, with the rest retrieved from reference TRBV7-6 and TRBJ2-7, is GAGVSQSPRYKVTKRGQDVALRCDPISGHVSLYWYRQALGQGPEFLTYFNYEAQQDKSGLPNDRFSAERPEGSISTLTIQRTEQRDSAMYRCASSILAGTAYEQYFGPGTRLTVT.

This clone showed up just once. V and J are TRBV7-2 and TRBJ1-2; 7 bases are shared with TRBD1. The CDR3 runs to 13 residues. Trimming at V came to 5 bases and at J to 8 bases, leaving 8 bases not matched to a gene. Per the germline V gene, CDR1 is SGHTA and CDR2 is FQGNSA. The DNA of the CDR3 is TGTGCCAGCAGCCCGGACAGGTTCCAAGGCTACACCTTC. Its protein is CASSPDRFQGYTF. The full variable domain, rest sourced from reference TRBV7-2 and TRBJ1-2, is GAGVSQSPSNKVTEKGKDVELRCDPISGHTALYWYRQSLGQGLEFLIYFQGNSAPDKSGLPSDRFSAERTGGSVSTLTIQRTQQEDSAVYLCASSPDRFQGYTFGSGTRLTVV.

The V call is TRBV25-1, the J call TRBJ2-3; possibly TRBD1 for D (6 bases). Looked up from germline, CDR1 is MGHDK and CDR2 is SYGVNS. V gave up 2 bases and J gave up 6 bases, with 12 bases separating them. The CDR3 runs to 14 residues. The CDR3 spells CASSELGAQDTQYF. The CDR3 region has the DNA TGTGCCAGCAGTGAACTGGGGGCCCAGGATACGCAGTATTTT.

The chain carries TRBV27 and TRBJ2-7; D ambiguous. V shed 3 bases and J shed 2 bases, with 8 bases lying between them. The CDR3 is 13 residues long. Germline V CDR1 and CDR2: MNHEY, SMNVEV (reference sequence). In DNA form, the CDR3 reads TGTGCCAGCAGTTTGGGCAGTACCTACGAGCAGTACTTC. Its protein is CASSLGSTYEQYF.

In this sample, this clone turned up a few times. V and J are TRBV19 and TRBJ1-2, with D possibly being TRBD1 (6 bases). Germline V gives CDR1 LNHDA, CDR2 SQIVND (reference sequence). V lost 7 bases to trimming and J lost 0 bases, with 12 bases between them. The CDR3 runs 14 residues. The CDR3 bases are TGTGCCAGTACCCCTCAGGGGACTAACTATGGCTACACCTTC. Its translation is CASTPQGTNYGYTF.

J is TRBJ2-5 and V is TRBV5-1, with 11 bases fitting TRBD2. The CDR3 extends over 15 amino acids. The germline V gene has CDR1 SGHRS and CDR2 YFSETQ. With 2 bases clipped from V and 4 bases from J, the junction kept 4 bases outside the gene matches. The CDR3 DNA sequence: TGCGCCAGCAGCTTTAGCGGGGGGGCCGGAGAGACCCAGTACTTC. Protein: CASSFSGGAGETQYF.

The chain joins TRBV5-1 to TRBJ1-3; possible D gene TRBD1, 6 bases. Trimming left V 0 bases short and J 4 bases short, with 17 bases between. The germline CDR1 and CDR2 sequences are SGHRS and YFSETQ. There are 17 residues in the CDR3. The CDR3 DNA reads TGCGCCAGCAGCTTGGCGGACAGCAGGATAGCGGGAAACACCATATATTTT. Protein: CASSLADSRIAGNTIYF.

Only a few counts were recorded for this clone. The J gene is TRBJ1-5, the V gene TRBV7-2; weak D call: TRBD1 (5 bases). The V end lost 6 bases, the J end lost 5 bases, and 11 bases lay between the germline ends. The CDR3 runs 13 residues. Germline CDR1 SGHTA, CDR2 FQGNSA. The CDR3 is CASRFTGDQPQHF. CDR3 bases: TGTGCCAGCAGGTTTACAGGAGATCAGCCCCAGCATTTT.

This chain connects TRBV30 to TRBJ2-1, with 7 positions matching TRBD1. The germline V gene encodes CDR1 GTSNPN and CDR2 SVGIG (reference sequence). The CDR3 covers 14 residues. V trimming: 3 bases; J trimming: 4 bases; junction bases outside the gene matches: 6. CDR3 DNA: TGTGCCTGGAGGCGACAGGGAAGTTACAATGAGCAGTTCTTC. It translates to CAWRRQGSYNEQFF.

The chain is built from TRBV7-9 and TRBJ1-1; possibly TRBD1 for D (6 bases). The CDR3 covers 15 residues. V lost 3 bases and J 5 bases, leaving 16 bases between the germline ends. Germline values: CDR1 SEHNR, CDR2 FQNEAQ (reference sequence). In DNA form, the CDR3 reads TGTGCCAGCAGCTTTCAGGAGGGGGTGGATACTGAAGCTTTCTTT. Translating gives CASSFQEGVDTEAFF.

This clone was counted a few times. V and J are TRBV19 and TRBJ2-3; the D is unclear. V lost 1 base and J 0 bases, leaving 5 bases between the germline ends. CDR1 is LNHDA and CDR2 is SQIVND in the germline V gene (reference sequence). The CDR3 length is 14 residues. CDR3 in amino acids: CASSIGVSTDTQYF. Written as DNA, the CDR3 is TGTGCCAGTAGTATAGGAGTTAGCACAGATACGCAGTATTTT.

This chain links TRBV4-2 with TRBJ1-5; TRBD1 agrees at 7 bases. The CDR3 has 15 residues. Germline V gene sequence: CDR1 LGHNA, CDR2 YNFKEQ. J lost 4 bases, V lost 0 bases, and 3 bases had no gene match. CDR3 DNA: TGTGCCAGCAGCCAAGAGACAGGGTTGAATCAGCCCCAGCATTTT. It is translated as CASSQETGLNQPQHF.

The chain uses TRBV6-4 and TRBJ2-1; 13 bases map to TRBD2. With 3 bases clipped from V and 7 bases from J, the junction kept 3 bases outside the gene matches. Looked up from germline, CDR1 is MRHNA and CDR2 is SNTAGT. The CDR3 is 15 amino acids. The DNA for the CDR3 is TGTGCCAGCAGTGATCGGACTAGCGGGAGTAATGAGCAGTTCTTC. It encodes CASSDRTSGSNEQFF.

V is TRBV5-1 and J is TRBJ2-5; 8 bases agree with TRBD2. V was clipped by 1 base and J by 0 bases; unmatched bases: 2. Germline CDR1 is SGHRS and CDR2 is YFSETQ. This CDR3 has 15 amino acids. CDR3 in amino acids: CASSLTSGYQETQYF. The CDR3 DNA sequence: TGCGCCAGCAGCTTGACTAGCGGATACCAAGAGACCCAGTACTTC. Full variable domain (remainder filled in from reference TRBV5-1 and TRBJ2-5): KAGVTQTPRYLIKTRGQQVTLSCSPISGHRSVSWYQQTPGQGLQFLFEYFSETQRNKGNFPGRFSGRQFSNSRSEMNVSTLELGDSALYLCASSLTSGYQETQYFGPGTRLLVL.

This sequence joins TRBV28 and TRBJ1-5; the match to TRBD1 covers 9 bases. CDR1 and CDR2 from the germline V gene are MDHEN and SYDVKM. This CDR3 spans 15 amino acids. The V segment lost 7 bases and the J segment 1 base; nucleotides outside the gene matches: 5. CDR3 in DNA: TGTGCCAGCACCTTGACAGGGGGAAGCAATCAGCCCCAGCATTTT. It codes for CASTLTGGSNQPQHF.

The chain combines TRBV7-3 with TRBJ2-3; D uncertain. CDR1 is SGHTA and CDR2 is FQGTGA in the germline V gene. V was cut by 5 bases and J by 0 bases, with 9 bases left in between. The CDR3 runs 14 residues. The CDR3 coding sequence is TGTGCCAGCAGCACCCAATCTAGCACAGATACGCAGTATTTT. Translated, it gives CASSTQSSTDTQYF.

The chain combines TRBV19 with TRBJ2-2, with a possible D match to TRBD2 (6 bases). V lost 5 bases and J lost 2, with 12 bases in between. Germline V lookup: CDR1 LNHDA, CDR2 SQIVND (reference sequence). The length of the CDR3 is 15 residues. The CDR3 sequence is CASSSREINTGELFF. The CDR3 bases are TGTGCCAGTAGTTCCCGGGAGATAAACACCGGGGAGCTGTTTTTT.

CDR3 sequence reads: CASQSGPVNTEAFF. In DNA form, the CDR3 reads TGTGCCAGCCAATCAGGGCCAGTGAACACTGAAGCTTTCTTT. The V call is TRBV6-6, the J call TRBJ1-1, with D maybe TRBD1 (5 bases). Trimming took 8 bases from V and 0 from J, leaving 13 bases between them. The germline CDR1 and CDR2 sequences are MNHNY and SVGAGI (reference sequence). This CDR3 spans 14 amino acids.

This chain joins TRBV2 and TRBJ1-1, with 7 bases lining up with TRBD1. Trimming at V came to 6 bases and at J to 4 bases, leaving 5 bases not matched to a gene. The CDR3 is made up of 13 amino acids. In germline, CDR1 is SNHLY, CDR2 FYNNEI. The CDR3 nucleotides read TGTGCCAGCAGGGGAAACAGGGGCACTGAAGCTTTCTTT. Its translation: CASRGNRGTEAFF.

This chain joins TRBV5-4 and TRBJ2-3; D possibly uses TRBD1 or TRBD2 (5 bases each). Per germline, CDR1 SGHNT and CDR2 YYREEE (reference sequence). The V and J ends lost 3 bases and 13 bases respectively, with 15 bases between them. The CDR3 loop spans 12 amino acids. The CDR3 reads CASSSEGRDEYF. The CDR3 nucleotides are TGTGCCAGCAGCTCTGAGGGCAGGGATGAGTATTTT.

CDR3 loop: CASTRDRGSDTQYF. The CDR3 DNA follows: TGTGCCAGCACCCGGGACAGGGGTTCAGATACGCAGTATTTT. The chain joins TRBV27 to TRBJ2-3, with TRBD1 matching over 10 bases. The CDR3 totals 14 residues. Trimming took 7 bases from V and 4 from J; bases not matched to a gene: 5. From germline, CDR1 is MNHEY and CDR2 SMNVEV (reference sequence).